Presented here are 10 T cell receptor beta chains from one specimen sequenced in a study of beta chain features in type 1 diabetes. Study conclusions and caveats: Patients with Type 1 diabetes showed moderately but significantly shorter TCRB CDR3s in all four CD4+ subsets.

cDNA synthesis used the whole RNA isolate, giving expressed TCRB sequences. Data came from immunoSEQ multiplex PCR; TCRdb stores just in-frame clones and leaves some out. Of some 200,000 clones listed, roughly 17% are singletons. No antigens are known for them. Specimen: naive CD4+ T cells from blood. These TCRs come from a man aged 30 to 45 with type 1 diabetes.

The rearrangement links TRBV7-9 to TRBJ2-3, with 10 bases that match TRBD1. Looked up from germline, CDR1 is SEHNR and CDR2 is FQNEAQ (reference sequence). The CDR3 sequence is 17 residues long. V lost 6 bases and J lost 5; bases outside the gene matches: 14. As DNA, the CDR3 is TGTGCCAGCAGTACGACACTTACGGGACAGGGGTTAGATACGCAGTATTTT. This sequence encodes CASSTTLTGQGLDTQYF. The full variable domain, its missing parts supplied by reference TRBV7-9 and TRBJ2-3, is DTGVSQNPRHKITKRGQNVTFRCDPISEHNRLYWYRQTLGQGPEFLTYFQNEAQLEKSRLLSDRFSAERPKGSFSTLEIQRTEQGDSAMYLCASSTTLTGQGLDTQYFGPGTRLTVL.

The chain links TRBV7-9 to TRBJ1-2, with 8 bases fitting TRBD1. This CDR3 comprises 14 residues. Germline CDR1 is SEHNR and CDR2 is FQNEAQ (reference sequence). J gave up 3 bases and V 6 bases, and 6 bases lay outside the gene matches. Here the CDR3 reads CASSFGQGYYGYTF. The DNA of the CDR3 is TGTGCCAGCAGTTTCGGACAGGGTTACTATGGCTACACCTTC.

About this clone: The same CDR3 arises from other DNA sequences in this sample as well. The V call is TRBV15, the J call TRBJ2-7; D unresolved. V lost 0 bases, J lost 3 bases, and 9 bases lay in between. This CDR3 spans 14 amino acids. In germline, CDR1 is LNHNV, CDR2 YYDKDF (reference sequence). CDR3 residues: CATSRDLGFYEQYF. The CDR3 bases are TGTGCCACCAGCAGAGATCTTGGGTTCTACGAGCAGTACTTC.

This chain uses TRBV29-1 with TRBJ2-7; the D gene could be TRBD1 or TRBD2 (5 bases each). Deletions cut 4 bases from V and 7 bases from J, with 11 bases between. This CDR3 contains 11 residues. CDR1 is SQVTM, CDR2 ANQGSEA, per germline. The CDR3: CSVAGTGEQYF. CDR3 in DNA: TGCAGCGTTGCCGGGACGGGGGAGCAGTACTTC.

This clone was recorded only once. CDR3 sequence reads: CASSFPRQGVPYEQYF. CDR3 coding DNA: TGTGCCAGCAGCTTTCCTCGACAGGGGGTCCCCTACGAGCAGTACTTC. The chain combines TRBV7-2 with TRBJ2-7; 9 bases align to TRBD1. The CDR3 has 16 amino acids. Germline trimming cut 3 bases from V and 2 bases from J; bases unmatched to any gene: 8. The germline V gene has CDR1 SGHTA and CDR2 FQGNSA. Supplemented by reference TRBV7-2 and TRBJ2-7, the full variable domain reads GAGVSQSPSNKVTEKGKDVELRCDPISGHTALYWYRQSLGQGLEFLIYFQGNSAPDKSGLPSDRFSAERTGGSVSTLTIQRTQQEDSAVYLCASSFPRQGVPYEQYFGPGTRLTVT.

In its sample, this clone was seen a few times. This chain uses TRBV9 with TRBJ2-5, with D possibly being TRBD2 (6 bases). The V gene lost 3 bases and the J gene lost 1 base, with 10 bases spanning the gap. This CDR3 region has 14 residues. Germline values: CDR1 SGDLS, CDR2 YYNGEE. DNA for the CDR3: TGTGCCAGCAGCGAAGGGACTCGCCAAGAGACCCAGTACTTC. It yields the protein CASSEGTRQETQYF.

The J gene is TRBJ2-1, the V gene TRBV5-4; either TRBD1 or TRBD2 may supply D (5 bases each). CDR3 size: 16 residues. Germline V lookup: CDR1 SGHNT, CDR2 YYREEE (reference sequence). The V gene lost 4 bases and the J gene lost 1 base, with 15 bases spanning the gap. CDR3 sequence (DNA): TGTGCCAGCAGCGCCGGGGCTTCCTCTTCCTACAATGAGCAGTTCTTC. This encodes CASSAGASSSYNEQFF.

The chain uses TRBV14 and TRBJ2-1; D unresolved. The CDR3 covers 12 residues. V lost 4 bases and J 9 bases, leaving 10 bases between the germline ends. Germline CDR1 reads SGHDN; CDR2 reads FVKESK. CDR3 bases: TGTGCCAGCAGCCCCTGGGCAGGTGAGCAGTTCTTC. It encodes CASSPWAGEQFF.

This clone occurred a few times. The V gene is TRBV14, the J gene TRBJ2-5; TRBD1 or TRBD2 may be the D gene (5 bases each). Germline CDR1 is SGHDN and CDR2 is FVKESK. Trimming took 1 base from V and 4 from J, leaving 7 bases between them. The CDR3 has 13 amino acids. The CDR3 loop reads CASSQGDLETQYF. CDR3 DNA: TGTGCCAGCAGCCAAGGGGACCTAGAGACCCAGTACTTC.

This chain links TRBV7-9 with TRBJ2-7; 7 bases match TRBD1. Trimming took 4 bases from V and 3 from J; bases not matched to a gene: 12. This CDR3 region has 16 residues. Germline-derived CDR1 and CDR2 are SEHNR and FQNEAQ (reference sequence). Here the CDR3 DNA reads TGTGCCAGCAGCTCGACGACAGGGAAGGATGGCTACGAGCAGTACTTC. Translation: CASSSTTGKDGYEQYF.